This TCR beta chain was recorded in a study of blood T cell repertoires in COVID-19. Study-wide context: Samples of COVID-19 (acute and convalescent) were obtained from the United States, Italy and Spain. Sources were T cells, B-cell-depleted T cells, or PBMCs; the material itself was cDNA or gDNA.

Original data processing: Amplification with reference gene primers provided the estimates of nucleated cell counts. Clones were sequenced by immunoSEQ multiplex PCR, and TCRdb holds only the in-frame ones, with some missing. Clone size and V and J calls were adopted from that table, with D and trimming inferred from the DNA. The repertoire holds approximately 50,000 clones, with about nine tenths as singletons. CDR3 length: 15 amino acids. Trimming took off 1 base at V and 2 bases at J, with 9 bases between the two ends. The germline CDR1 and CDR2 sequences are SEHNR and FQNEAQ (reference sequence).

The TCR comes from a man in his forties or fifties with active COVID-19. The sequenced material came from peripheral blood. The chain carries TRBV7-9 and TRBJ2-1; D is perhaps TRBD1 (6 bases). The chain's CDR3 is CASSLGRGTYNEQFF. DNA for the CDR3: TGTGCCAGCAGCTTAGGTAGGGGGACCTACAATGAGCAGTTCTTC. The full variable domain, with the rest looked up from reference TRBV7-9 and TRBJ2-1, is DTGVSQNPRHKITKRGQNVTFRCDPISEHNRLYWYRQTLGQGPEFLTYFQNEAQLEKSRLLSDRFSAERPKGSFSTLEIQRTEQGDSAMYLCASSLGRGTYNEQFFGPGTRLTVL.